This entry lists 31 T cell receptor beta chains sequenced from one sample in a study of tumor-infiltrating lymphocytes in primary liver carcinoma. The study extracted blood RNA from unsorted whole blood and also extracted germline DNA. TCR beta cDNA came from about 0.45 ug total RNA, primed with a constant-region primer. Nested multiplex PCR, run for three rounds with slightly modified ARM-PCR, yielded TCR beta libraries. TRBV1-TRBV30 forward primers paired with a C-beta reverse primer drove the first two PCR rounds, approximately 11 cycles each. Using its own MiXCR run on the multiplex PCR reads, TCRdb lists one record per CDR3 protein. Among almost 200,000 distinct CDR3 sequences listed, 65% were seen once. The specimen was peripheral blood. The receptor set was obtained from a woman between 55 and 75 years old with primary liver carcinoma and hepatitis B virus infection.

With regard to this clonotype: One end of the junction fails to match germline, which may point to a read error. The chain joins TRBV13 to TRBJ1-4, with TRBD1 as a possible D gene (5 bases). The germline gives CDR1 PRHDT, CDR2 FYEKMQ (reference sequence). This CDR3 is built from 15 residues. The CDR3 here is CVSSLQGGTNEKLFF. The CDR3 nucleotides are TGTGTCAGCAGCTTGCAGGGTGGGACTAATGAAAAACTGTTTTTT.

This clonotype was seen at least ten times. The genes are TRBV6-6 and TRBJ2-3, with 7 bases that match TRBD2. The trim removed 7 bases at V and 1 base at J, leaving 5 bases unmatched. Germline values: CDR1 MNHNY, CDR2 SVGAGI (reference sequence). The CDR3 runs 14 residues. The DNA for the CDR3 is TGTGCCAGCACCGATAGCGGGCGCACAGATACGCAGTATTTT. Residues: CASTDSGRTDTQYF.

The rearrangement uses TRBV19 and TRBJ2-7, with 10 bases that match TRBD2. Germline V gives CDR1 LNHDA, CDR2 SQIVND (reference sequence). V was pared by 3 bases and J by 0 bases, with 5 bases of the junction left unmatched. This CDR3 spans 16 amino acids. The CDR3 nucleotides are TGTGCCAGTAGTATGGGACTAGCGCAGAGCTCCTACGAGCAGTACTTC. It specifies CASSMGLAQSSYEQYF. Together with reference TRBV19 and TRBJ2-7, the CDR3 gives the full variable domain: DGGITQSPKYLFRKEGQNVTLSCEQNLNHDAMYWYRQDPGQGLRLIYYSQIVNDFQKGDIAEGYSVSREKKESFPLTVTSAQKNPTAFYLCASSMGLAQSSYEQYFGPGTRLTVT.

The chain employs TRBV30 and TRBJ1-5; tentative D call: TRBD1 (6 bases). Germline V gene lookup returns CDR1 GTSNPN and CDR2 SVGIG (reference sequence). Between the trimmed V and J ends, which lost 1 base and 5 bases, there was a span of 9 bases. The length of the CDR3 is 13 residues. The CDR3 region has the DNA TGTGCCTGGAGTGGGGAGGGGGATCAGCCCCAGCATTTT. It specifies CAWSGEGDQPQHF.

On this clonotype: The junction departs from germline at one end; a sequencing error may be responsible. The V gene is TRBV5-4, the J gene TRBJ2-5; D is ambiguous. The CDR3 extends over 11 amino acids. Germline V gene data show CDR1 as SGHNT and CDR2 as YYREEE (reference sequence). The CDR3 DNA reads as TGTGCCTGCAGGAATCAAGAGACCCAGTACTTC. Encoded protein: CACRNQETQYF.

V and J are TRBV4-2 and TRBJ2-1; a possible D gene is TRBD2 (6 bases). The CDR3 sequence is 15 residues long. CDR1 is LGHNA, CDR2 YNFKEQ, per germline. Trimming shortened V by 1 base and J by 3 bases, and 10 bases separated the two germline ends. The CDR3 nucleotides read TGTGCCAGCAGCCAAGTGGAGACTAGCTACAATGAGCAGTTCTTC. Its translation is CASSQVETSYNEQFF.

In the case of this clonotype: Being one base from a much bigger clone, this may be a read error. The chain employs TRBV10-3 and TRBJ1-5, with 8 positions matching TRBD1. The CDR3 length is 17 residues. Germline V lookup: CDR1 ENHRY, CDR2 SYGVKD. The CDR3 sequence is CAISAGQGGSSNKPQHF. The CDR3 DNA reads TGTGCCATCAGTGCCGGACAGGGCGGATCGAGCAATAAGCCCCAGCATTTT.

CDR3 bases: TGTGCCAGCAGCCTGATGGGGCTGAACACTGAAGCTTTCTTT. Its protein product is CASSLMGLNTEAFF. The V call is TRBV7-9, the J call TRBJ1-1; a weak D match, TRBD1 (5 bases). Germline CDR1 SEHNR, CDR2 FQNEAQ (reference sequence). Trimming took 5 bases from V and 0 from J, leaving 10 bases between them. The CDR3 is 14 residues long. Full variable domain (remainder filled in from reference TRBV7-9 and TRBJ1-1): DTGVSQNPRHKITKRGQNVTFRCDPISEHNRLYWYRQTLGQGPEFLTYFQNEAQLEKSRLLSDRFSAERPKGSFSTLEIQRTEQGDSAMYLCASSLMGLNTEAFFGQGTRLTVV.

The sample holds a few counts of this clonotype. With a much larger clone just one base away, this may be a read error. The CDR3, as DNA: TGTGTCAGCAGTTGGGGGGCTGGAGATACGCAGTATTTT. Its translation: CVSSWGAGDTQYF. The chain is built from TRBV12-3 or TRBV12-4 and TRBJ2-3; D possibly matches TRBD1 or TRBD2 (6 bases each). There are 13 residues in the CDR3.

Remarks on this clonotype: Its ends do not fully match the called genes, so a read error is possible. V is TRBV29-1 and J is TRBJ2-3, with 9 bases identical to TRBD2. CDR1 is SQVTM, CDR2 ANQGSEA, per germline. This CDR3 contains 15 residues. CDR3 nucleotide sequence: TGCAGCATTGATCGATTAGCGGGGGGCACAGATACGCAGTATTTT. It encodes CSIDRLAGGTDTQYF.

The table lists this clonotype with a few counts. The chain uses TRBV5-1 and TRBJ2-7; 9 bases match TRBD2. J was trimmed by 4 bases and V by 4 bases; bases with no gene match: 9. Germline CDR1 SGHRS, CDR2 YFSETQ. CDR3 length equals 15 residues. CDR3 protein: CASSLIAGVGYEQYF. The CDR3 coding sequence is TGCGCCAGCAGCCTAATAGCGGGAGTGGGGTACGAGCAGTACTTC.

This clonotype was found a few times. The junction does not match germline at one end; this may be a read error. The chain uses TRBV5-6 and TRBJ2-2; a weak D match, TRBD1 (8 bases). The CDR3 spans 15 residues. Germline V CDR1 and CDR2: SGHDT, YYEEEE. CDR3 nucleotides: TGTACCAGCAGCCACGGACAGGGAGGGACCGGGGAGTTGTTTTTT. Its protein is CTSSHGQGGTGELFF.

V and J are TRBV28 and TRBJ1-1; D ambiguous. The CDR3 is made up of 12 amino acids. The germline V gene encodes CDR1 MDHEN and CDR2 SYDVKM. V was cut by 6 bases and J by 0 bases, with 5 bases left in between. The CDR3 spells CASRVMNTEAFF. CDR3 in DNA: TGTGCCAGCAGGGTAATGAACACTGAAGCTTTCTTT.

The genes are TRBV12-3 or TRBV12-4 and TRBJ1-5; maybe TRBD1 (5 bases). The V end was cut by 7 bases, the J end by 3 bases, with 13 bases between. The CDR3 runs to 14 residues. CDR3 sequence (DNA): TGTGCCAGCACACGGGACGGTCCCAATCAGCCCCAGCATTTT. This gives the protein CASTRDGPNQPQHF.

Of note for this clonotype: A much larger clone differs from this one at a single base, so this may be a read error. The rearrangement joins TRBV6-1 to TRBJ1-1; no clear D gene. V lost 8 bases and J lost 3, with 13 bases in between. Germline-derived CDR1 and CDR2 are MNHNS and SASEGT. The CDR3 loop spans 13 amino acids. The CDR3 nucleotides read TGTGCCAGCTCTCAAGTGGGGTACACTGAAGCTTTCTTT. Translating it yields CASSQVGYTEAFF.

With respect to this clonotype: Germline and junction disagree at one end, which may indicate a read error. V usage is TRBV11-2 and J usage is TRBJ2-2; the match to TRBD1 covers 7 bases. The CDR3 loop spans 14 amino acids. Germline CDR1 is SGHAT and CDR2 is FQNNGV. CDR3 residues: CASSSGWGTGELSF. The CDR3, as DNA: TGTGCCAGCAGCTCGGGGTGGGGCACAGGGGAGCTGTCTTTT.

To note about this clonotype: Germline is not matched at one junction end, which may reflect a read error. The chain uses TRBV6-5 and TRBJ2-1; 12 nucleotides match TRBD2. The CDR3 extends over 12 amino acids. CDR1 is MNHEY and CDR2 is SVGAGI in the germline V gene. Written as DNA, the CDR3 is TGTGCCAGCGGTCAAGGACTAGCGGGGCAGATCTTC. Translated, it gives CASGQGLAGQIF.

This clonotype was seen more than once but under ten times. The CDR3 coding sequence is TGTGCCAGCAGCTTAGGATTTGGGGGGGCGCAAGATGAAGCTTTCTTT. The encoded protein is CASSLGFGGAQDEAFF. V is TRBV7-9 and J is TRBJ1-1; a weak D match, TRBD1 (6 bases). CDR1 and CDR2 (germline): SEHNR, FQNEAQ (reference sequence). Trimming left V 1 base short and J 7 bases short, with 19 bases between. This CDR3 is built from 16 residues.

The chain recombines TRBV11-2 with TRBJ1-1, with D maybe TRBD1 (5 bases). This CDR3 is built from 12 residues. Germline CDR1 SGHAT, CDR2 FQNNGV. The CDR3 nucleotides read TGTACCAACTGCTCTAAACAGGCTGAAGCTTTCTTT. Translated: CTNCSKQAEAFF.

This clonotype was seen a single time. The junction departs from the called germline gene at one end, perhaps through a read error. The V call is TRBV11-2, the J call TRBJ1-2; D ambiguous. This CDR3 comprises 13 residues. Per germline, CDR1 SGHAT and CDR2 FQNNGV. The CDR3 DNA follows: TGTACCAGCAGTTTAGAGGCCGGTTTTGGCTACACCTTC. Its protein product is CTSSLEAGFGYTF. The whole variable domain, filled in from reference TRBV11-2 and TRBJ1-2, reads EAGVAQSPRYKIIEKRQSVAFWCNPISGHATLYWYQQILGQGPKLLIQFQNNGVVDDSQLPKDRFSAERLKGVDSTLKIQPAKLEDSAVYLCTSSLEAGFGYTFGSGTRLTVV.

As concerns this clonotype: The conserved phenylalanine or tryptophan normally closing the CDR3 is absent here, so this likely arose from a read error. The chain couples TRBV20-1 to TRBJ2-1; D is unresolved. Trimming took 0 bases from V and 7 from J, leaving 10 bases between them. The CDR3 is 13 residues long. Germline CDR1 and CDR2: DFQATT and SNEGSKA (reference sequence). The CDR3 loop is CSARDVRQNEQFL. As DNA, the CDR3 is TGCAGTGCTAGAGATGTCCGGCAGAATGAGCAGTTCTTA.

J is TRBJ2-6 and V is TRBV6-2 or TRBV6-3; possibly TRBD1 for D (6 bases). The CDR3 length is 14 residues. Germline CDR1 reads MNHEY; CDR2 reads SVGEGT. V was clipped by 9 bases and J by 3 bases, with 12 bases between them. The CDR3 is CASSGQSGANVLTF. Here the CDR3 DNA reads TGTGCCAGTAGTGGACAGAGTGGGGCCAACGTCCTGACTTTC.

With respect to this clonotype: This may come from a read error, since a much larger clone is one base off. The chain joins TRBV14 to TRBJ2-7; D is undetermined. The CDR3 runs to 13 residues. The V gene's germline CDR1 is SGHDN and CDR2 FVKESK. The CDR3 DNA follows: TGTGCCAGCAGCCAAGTCTCTGCCTACGAGCAGTGCTTC. As protein: CASSQVSAYEQCF.

A word on this clonotype: A much larger clone differs by one base, so this may be a read error. The V and J genes are TRBV12-3 or TRBV12-4 and TRBJ2-3; the D gene could be TRBD1 or TRBD2 (5 bases each). The CDR3 length is 17 residues. Deletions cut 10 bases from V and 3 bases from J, with 26 bases between. This CDR3 reads CANTRHAGGWGTDTQYF. Here the CDR3 DNA reads TGTGCCAACACCCGCCACGCGGGTGGGTGGGGGACAGATACGCAGTATTTT.

For this clonotype: The junction and the germline gene differ at one end; a read error may be behind it. The V gene is TRBV11-2, the J gene TRBJ2-5; maybe TRBD1 (5 bases). This CDR3 contains 14 residues. CDR1 and CDR2 from the germline V gene are SGHAT and FQNNGV. CDR3: CASSLTRGQETHYF. The CDR3 nucleotides read TGTGCCAGCAGCTTAACAAGGGGTCAAGAGACCCATTACTTC. Complete variable domain (other parts from reference TRBV11-2 and TRBJ2-5): EAGVAQSPRYKIIEKRQSVAFWCNPISGHATLYWYQQILGQGPKLLIQFQNNGVVDDSQLPKDRFSAERLKGVDSTLKIQPAKLEDSAVYLCASSLTRGQETHYFGPGTRLLVL.

About this clonotype itself: The DNA is left out, because the CDR3 cannot be placed on it with certainty; the CDR3 is given as TCRdb lists it. V usage is TRBV29-1 and J usage is TRBJ1-2; the table's D call, TRBD1, was not checked against the DNA. The germline V gene has CDR1 SQVTM and CDR2 ANQGSEA. The CDR3 length equals 14 residues, ends included. CDR3 residues: CSVGFGTGGNSYAF.

Concerning this clonotype itself: Just one base apart from a much larger clone, this may be a read error. V usage is TRBV2 and J usage is TRBJ2-7, with D possibly called TRBD1 or TRBD2 (6 bases each). The CDR3 spans 12 residues. CDR1 SNHLY and CDR2 FYNNEI come from the germline V gene. The CDR3 spells CASKGEAGEQCF. The CDR3, as DNA: TGTGCCAGCAAGGGGGAGGCTGGCGAGCAGTGCTTC.

The chain uses TRBV28 and TRBJ2-5, with 9 nucleotides matching TRBD1. Germline lookup yields CDR1 MDHEN and CDR2 SYDVKM. V shed 7 bases and J 5 bases; nucleotides not matched to a gene: 11. This CDR3 spans 15 amino acids. The CDR3 coding sequence is TGTGCCAGCACACTTCCGGGGACAGGGTTGGAGACCCAGTACTTC. This encodes CASTLPGTGLETQYF.

The V gene is TRBV12-3 or TRBV12-4, the J gene TRBJ2-3; D gene unclear. The length of the CDR3 is 14 residues. The ends were cut back, 6 bases at V and 5 bases at J, with 15 bases in the middle. As DNA, the CDR3 is TGTGCCAGCAGGCCGGATAACTGGGTAGATACGCAGTATTTT. It yields the protein CASRPDNWVDTQYF.

In the case of this clonotype: An end of the junction differs from the germline gene, which may be a read error. The V and J genes are TRBV14 and TRBJ2-7; D ambiguous. Germline V gene lookup returns CDR1 SGHDN and CDR2 FVKESK. The CDR3 extends over 13 amino acids. The CDR3, as DNA: TGTGCCACCAGCCATACCCACGGGTACGAGCAGTACTTC. The encoded protein is CATSHTHGYEQYF.

The chain combines TRBV10-3 with TRBJ1-2; D is possibly TRBD1 (6 bases). CDR3 length equals 13 residues. V lost 3 bases to trimming and J lost 4 bases, with 9 bases between them. CDR1 is ENHRY, CDR2 SYGVKD, per germline. The CDR3 region has the DNA TGTGCCATCAGTGAACAGGGCTTCTATGGCTACACCTTC. Encoded protein: CAISEQGFYGYTF.